This entry lists 23 T cell receptor beta chains sequenced from one sample in a study of patients and donors after allogeneic stem cell transplantation. TCRdb reprocessed the RT-PCR reads with MiXCR, giving one entry per CDR3 protein. There are over 400,000 distinct CDR3 sequences in the sample; roughly 17% occur only once, and less than 9.5% lies in the top ten. Material for sequencing was blood, either unsorted or a sorted T cell fraction (not recorded which). All receptors derive from a human donor who was either an allogeneic HSCT recipient or a stem cell or donor lymphocyte infusion donor (not recorded which). It is not recorded whose cells these are; they may come from a transplant donor.

Only a few counts were recorded for this clonotype. This chain joins TRBV7-9 and TRBJ2-5; D gene ambiguous. This CDR3 is built from 11 residues. Per the germline V gene, CDR1 is SEHNR and CDR2 is FQNEAQ (reference sequence). The V gene lost 5 bases and the J gene lost 10 bases, with 11 bases spanning the gap. CDR3 loop: CASSPLIGQYF. The CDR3 coding sequence is TGTGCCAGCAGCCCTCTTATTGGCCAGTACTTC. Supplemented by reference TRBV7-9 and TRBJ2-5, the full variable domain reads DTGVSQNPRHKITKRGQNVTFRCDPISEHNRLYWYRQTLGQGPEFLTYFQNEAQLEKSRLLSDRFSAERPKGSFSTLEIQRTEQGDSAMYLCASSPLIGQYFGPGTRLLVL.

The rearrangement joins TRBV20-1 to TRBJ2-5; possibly TRBD1 for D (5 bases). The CDR3 totals 12 residues. Trimming left V 3 bases short and J 5 bases short, with 10 bases between. The germline gives CDR1 DFQATT, CDR2 SNEGSKA (reference sequence). CDR3 bases: TGCAGTGCTAGCAGGGTGCGGGAGACCCAGTACTTC. Amino acid sequence: CSASRVRETQYF.

To note about this clonotype: This sequence may be a read error, since a much larger clone differs from it by one base. The rearrangement uses TRBV20-1 and TRBJ1-5; D might be TRBD1 (6 bases). The CDR3 has 12 amino acids. Germline V CDR1 and CDR2: DFQATT, SNEGSKA (reference sequence). The ends were cut back, 5 bases at V and 4 bases at J, with 9 bases in the middle. The CDR3 protein is CSASTGNQPQHF. The CDR3 DNA is TGCAGTGCTTCTACAGGGAATCAGCCCCAGCATTTT.

This clonotype was counted a few times. The chain carries TRBV6-1 and TRBJ1-2; D is undetermined. Trimming cost V 5 bases and J 1 base, with 17 bases left between them. The CDR3 sequence is 16 residues long. CDR1 MNHNS and CDR2 SASEGT come from the germline V gene. The CDR3 DNA reads as TGTGCCAGCAGTCCACCCCTAATGTCGGTTAACTATGGCTACACCTTC. It encodes CASSPPLMSVNYGYTF.

This clonotype was observed a handful of times. This chain uses TRBV7-8 with TRBJ2-4; TRBD2 matches at 9 bases. This CDR3 comprises 17 residues. J was trimmed by 8 bases and V by 0 bases; bases with no gene match: 11. From germline, CDR1 is SGHVS and CDR2 FQNEAQ. The chain's CDR3 is CASSLARGVSGSYIQYF. The CDR3, as DNA: TGTGCCAGCAGCTTAGCAAGGGGGGTTAGCGGGAGTTACATTCAGTACTTC.

Only a few counts were recorded for this clonotype. The genes are TRBV7-7 and TRBJ2-3; 10 bases are a match to TRBD2. The CDR3 is made up of 14 amino acids. Germline CDR1 SSHAT, CDR2 FNYEAQ (reference sequence). V shed 5 bases, J shed 4 bases, and the junction held 3 bases outside the gene matches. CDR3 sequence reads: CASSPGTSADTQYF. The CDR3 region has the DNA TGTGCCAGCAGCCCGGGGACTAGCGCAGATACGCAGTATTTT.

A few counts support this clonotype. The chain is built from TRBV5-6 and TRBJ2-2; D is uncertain. Trimming left V 0 bases short and J 4 bases short, with 13 bases between. Germline lookup yields CDR1 SGHDT and CDR2 YYEEEE. There are 16 residues in the CDR3. CDR3 residues: CASSLGFRLATGELFF. CDR3 coding DNA: TGTGCCAGCAGCTTGGGTTTTCGATTAGCCACCGGGGAGCTGTTTTTT.

V and J are TRBV6-6 and TRBJ1-5; D possibly corresponds to TRBD1 (6 bases). The germline V and J ends were trimmed by 7 bases and 6 bases, with 13 bases remaining between them. CDR1 and CDR2 from the germline V gene are MNHNY and SVGAGI (reference sequence). CDR3 length equals 13 residues. The CDR3 is CASTNGGAQPQHF. CDR3 sequence (DNA): TGTGCCAGCACCAATGGGGGGGCTCAGCCCCAGCATTTT.

The gene calls are TRBV13 and TRBJ2-4; 11 bases fit TRBD1. This CDR3 contains 19 residues. Germline assignment: CDR1 PRHDT and CDR2 FYEKMQ (reference sequence). V lost 5 bases to trimming and J lost 0 bases; unmatched junction nucleotides: 12. The CDR3 nucleotides are TGTGCCAGCAGCGTCCGGACAGGGGGCGAGGCTCAAGCCAAAAACATTCAGTACTTC. Translated, it gives CASSVRTGGEAQAKNIQYF.

This clonotype was counted between two and nine times. The chain joins TRBV12-3 or TRBV12-4 to TRBJ2-2, with D possibly TRBD2 on 7 matching bases. V dropped 3 bases and J dropped 9 bases, with 11 bases sitting between them. This CDR3 comprises 13 residues. The CDR3 DNA follows: TGTGCCAGCAGTTTCCGGGGGGCCCGGGAGCTGTTTTTT. Amino acid sequence: CASSFRGARELFF.

This clonotype has only a few counts. The genes are TRBV7-2 and TRBJ2-3; the D call may be TRBD1 or TRBD2 (6 bases each). Germline CDR1 and CDR2: SGHTA and FQGNSA. The CDR3 length is 15 residues. Trimming removed 6 bases from V and 0 bases from J, with 13 bases in between. The CDR3 DNA is TGTGCCAGCAGTCGGGGGCTCCCTAGCACAGATACGCAGTATTTT. This sequence encodes CASSRGLPSTDTQYF.

V and J are TRBV24-1 and TRBJ2-1, with 14 bases matching TRBD2. CDR3 length equals 19 residues. V lost 5 bases, J lost 3 bases, and 11 bases stayed unmatched. The germline V gene has CDR1 KGHDR and CDR2 SFDVKD. In DNA, the CDR3 is TGTGCCACCAGTGCCGCAAGGGGACTAGCGGGAGTTTTCTACAATGAGCAGTTCTTC. This codes for CATSAARGLAGVFYNEQFF.

The table lists this clonotype with many counts. CDR3 DNA: TGTGCCAGCAGTTCGCAGGGGAGAAGTAATACGCAGTATTTT. Amino acids: CASSSQGRSNTQYF. The rearrangement uses TRBV27 and TRBJ2-3, with D possibly matching TRBD1 (6 bases). Trimming stripped 4 bases from V and 7 bases from J, with 15 bases between. The V gene's germline CDR1 is MNHEY and CDR2 SMNVEV (reference sequence). The CDR3 loop spans 14 amino acids.

The chain uses TRBV7-3 and TRBJ2-5, with TRBD2 identical over 11 bases. The junction had 3 bases not matched to a gene; V was cut back by 4 bases and J by 2 bases. The CDR3 consists of 15 residues. Germline V gene data show CDR1 as SGHTA and CDR2 as FQGTGA. CDR3 loop: CASSSGLAEQETQYF. In nucleotides, the CDR3 is TGTGCCAGCAGCTCGGGACTAGCGGAGCAAGAGACCCAGTACTTC. Full variable domain (rest looked up from reference TRBV7-3 and TRBJ2-5): GAGVSQTPSNKVTEKGKYVELRCDPISGHTALYWYRQSLGQGPEFLIYFQGTGAADDSGLPNDRFFAVRPEGSVSTLKIQRTERGDSAVYLCASSSGLAEQETQYFGPGTRLLVL.

The sample holds a few counts of this clonotype. CDR3 in amino acids: CASSLDRGRFSYTF. The DNA of the CDR3 is TGTGCCAGCAGTCTCGACAGGGGACGGTTTAGCTACACCTTC. The rearrangement joins TRBV28 to TRBJ1-2, with 8 bases lining up with TRBD1. Trimming took 5 bases from V and 9 from J; bases not matched to a gene: 11. Per germline, CDR1 MDHEN and CDR2 SYDVKM. CDR3 length: 14 amino acids.

Only a few counts were recorded for this clonotype. The chain couples TRBV19 to TRBJ1-6; unclear D gene. CDR3 length: 14 amino acids. The V gene lost 4 bases and the J gene lost 15 bases, with 19 bases spanning the gap. Germline CDR1 LNHDA, CDR2 SQIVND (reference sequence). CDR3 amino acids: CASSKFQERGLLHF. CDR3 sequence (DNA): TGTGCCAGTAGTAAGTTCCAGGAACGAGGGCTCCTCCACTTT.

The gene calls are TRBV29-1 and TRBJ2-5; no clear D gene. In germline, CDR1 is SQVTM, CDR2 ANQGSEA. V was trimmed by 4 bases and J by 4 bases, leaving 13 bases between them. This CDR3 region has 13 residues. The CDR3 sequence: CSVGVRASETQYF. In DNA, the CDR3 is TGCAGCGTTGGGGTCCGGGCCTCAGAGACCCAGTACTTC.

The J gene is TRBJ1-2, the V gene TRBV7-2; 10 positions match TRBD1. The CDR3 covers 17 residues. In germline, CDR1 is SGHTA, CDR2 FQGNSA. J gave up 5 bases and V 0 bases, and 9 bases lay outside the gene matches. The CDR3 protein is CASSLAASGQGGYGYTF. Here the CDR3 DNA reads TGTGCCAGCAGCTTAGCCGCGAGCGGACAGGGGGGATATGGCTACACCTTC.

This clonotype is a singleton in its sample. This chain links TRBV3-1 with TRBJ1-2; maybe TRBD1 (6 bases). V was pared by 4 bases and J by 4 bases, with 16 bases between. This CDR3 region has 15 residues. From germline, CDR1 is LGHDT and CDR2 YNNKEL (reference sequence). This chain's CDR3 is CASSRRGGDGYGYTF. CDR3 DNA sequence: TGTGCCAGCAGCCGCCGGGGGGGCGATGGCTATGGCTACACCTTC.

The CDR3 DNA sequence: TGTGCCAGCAGCTTGGTTCCGGGACAGGGTAATTCACCCCTCCACTTT. Translation: CASSLVPGQGNSPLHF. The chain is built from TRBV5-4 and TRBJ1-6; 9 bases line up with TRBD1. The CDR3 covers 16 residues. Per the germline V gene, CDR1 is SGHNT and CDR2 is YYREEE (reference sequence). V was clipped by 0 bases and J by 6 bases; unmatched bases: 4.

This clonotype was observed a handful of times. V gene TRBV20-1 combines with J gene TRBJ1-6; 9 positions agree with TRBD1. The CDR3 is made up of 15 amino acids. The V and J ends lost 2 bases and 5 bases, in that order; junction bases with no gene match: 4. Germline V gene lookup returns CDR1 DFQATT and CDR2 SNEGSKA (reference sequence). CDR3 coding DNA: TGCAGTGCTAGACCCGGGGACAGGGATAATTCACCCCTCCACTTT. Residues: CSARPGDRDNSPLHF.

This clonotype was recorded a few times. A junction boundary mismatches the germline segment, possibly from a read error. The rearrangement joins TRBV7-9 to TRBJ1-2, with no clear D. Germline V gene sequence: CDR1 SEHNR, CDR2 FQNEAQ (reference sequence). The CDR3 contains 11 residues. The CDR3 DNA is TGTGCCAGCACCCTTATTGGACGGACCCTCTTC. This gives the protein CASTLIGRTLF.

This clonotype has more than one count but fewer than ten. V and J are TRBV10-3 and TRBJ2-5; 11 bases are shared with TRBD2. This CDR3 is 15 amino acids long. Trimming at V came to 8 bases and at J to 3 bases, leaving 8 bases not matched to a gene. In germline, CDR1 is ENHRY, CDR2 SYGVKD. CDR3 sequence: CAIAVAGGREETQYF. The CDR3 DNA reads as TGTGCCATCGCGGTAGCGGGGGGGCGGGAAGAGACCCAGTACTTC.